These T cell receptor beta chains were read from a single sample in a study of T cell responses to AZD1222 COVID-19 vaccine. The protocol was immunoSEQ multiplex PCR, while the TCRdb copy is restricted to in-frame clones and leaves out a portion. The sample shows about 200,000 clones, 80% to 95% of them seen only once. Here the sequenced sample was peripheral blood, taken on day 0 of AZD1222 vaccination. These receptors were obtained from an adult in good health. The CDR3 runs from the conserved cysteine through the conserved F or W. Each record gives: CDR3 protein, clone size, V gene, D gene, J gene. A D gene is named only where the DNA matches it firmly. Not every row has a clone size; where given, it reads once, few, many or a size class.

CDR3aa: CASSDLRGRGNTIYF
abundance: -
v_gene: TRBV2
d_gene: -
j_gene: TRBJ1-3

CDR3aa: CASSTLTGDTEAFF
abundance: few
v_gene: TRBV18
d_gene: TRBD1
j_gene: TRBJ1-1

CDR3aa: CASSFPGAEQFF
abundance: -
v_gene: TRBV7-2
d_gene: -
j_gene: TRBJ2-1

CDR3aa: CASSLRQNNSPLHF
abundance: -
v_gene: TRBV7-6
d_gene: -
j_gene: TRBJ1-6

CDR3aa: CASSLGYEQFF
abundance: -
v_gene: TRBV11-3
d_gene: -
j_gene: TRBJ2-1

CDR3aa: CASRIPGQGRGEQFF
abundance: -
v_gene: TRBV7-9
d_gene: TRBD1
j_gene: TRBJ2-1

CDR3aa: CASSQGDNRYF
abundance: -
v_gene: TRBV3-1/TRBV3-2
d_gene: -
j_gene: TRBJ2-4

CDR3aa: CASSLVSEAFF
abundance: -
v_gene: TRBV5-8
d_gene: -
j_gene: TRBJ1-1

CDR3aa: CASSLLGNSNYGYTF
abundance: -
v_gene: TRBV14
d_gene: -
j_gene: TRBJ1-2

CDR3aa: CASSLVGGGGQQYF
abundance: -
v_gene: TRBV7-2
d_gene: -
j_gene: TRBJ2-7

CDR3aa: CASSLIGRALNTEAFF
abundance: -
v_gene: TRBV5-4
d_gene: -
j_gene: TRBJ1-1

CDR3aa: CSVEVEPGQGRYNEQFF
abundance: -
v_gene: TRBV29-1
d_gene: TRBD1
j_gene: TRBJ2-1

CDR3aa: CASSSTGQGWTNEKLFF
abundance: -
v_gene: TRBV7-9
d_gene: TRBD1
j_gene: TRBJ1-4

CDR3aa: CATSRDRTGNDGYTF
abundance: -
v_gene: TRBV15
d_gene: TRBD1
j_gene: TRBJ1-2

CDR3aa: CAITAGLAGTDTQYF
abundance: -
v_gene: TRBV10-3
d_gene: TRBD2
j_gene: TRBJ2-3

CDR3aa: CASRPRGDSNQPQHF
abundance: -
v_gene: TRBV27
d_gene: -
j_gene: TRBJ1-5

CDR3aa: CASSQEQRGGETQYF
abundance: -
v_gene: TRBV4-2
d_gene: -
j_gene: TRBJ2-5

CDR3aa: CASSYWDSYSNQPQHF
abundance: -
v_gene: TRBV6-6
d_gene: TRBD1
j_gene: TRBJ1-5

CDR3aa: CASSLGGVGNQPQHF
abundance: -
v_gene: TRBV28
d_gene: -
j_gene: TRBJ1-5

CDR3aa: CASSPGVPSTEAFF
abundance: -
v_gene: TRBV18
d_gene: -
j_gene: TRBJ1-1

CDR3aa: CASSLFSGGLQDTQYF
abundance: -
v_gene: TRBV7-9
d_gene: TRBD2
j_gene: TRBJ2-3

CDR3aa: CASSLDHVRYEQYF
abundance: -
v_gene: TRBV11-2
d_gene: -
j_gene: TRBJ2-7

CDR3aa: CASKDSPMNTEAFF
abundance: once
v_gene: TRBV6-5
d_gene: -
j_gene: TRBJ1-1

CDR3aa: CAIPGGQGYTF
abundance: -
v_gene: TRBV28
d_gene: -
j_gene: TRBJ1-2

CDR3aa: CASSSGTGMNTEAFF
abundance: -
v_gene: TRBV7-9
d_gene: TRBD1
j_gene: TRBJ1-1

CDR3aa: CASSVTGTSARETQYF
abundance: once
v_gene: TRBV7-2
d_gene: TRBD2
j_gene: TRBJ2-5

CDR3aa: CASSLDRGGEKLFF
abundance: -
v_gene: TRBV7-9
d_gene: TRBD1
j_gene: TRBJ1-4

CDR3aa: CASSAGTSGGRTDTQYF
abundance: -
v_gene: TRBV11-3
d_gene: TRBD2
j_gene: TRBJ2-3

CDR3aa: CASSPTGSDSPLHF
abundance: once
v_gene: TRBV18
d_gene: -
j_gene: TRBJ1-6

CDR3aa: CASSTQGDTEAFF
abundance: -
v_gene: TRBV5-1
d_gene: -
j_gene: TRBJ1-1

CDR3aa: CASSYYRMNTEAFF
abundance: -
v_gene: TRBV6-2/TRBV6-3
d_gene: -
j_gene: TRBJ1-1

CDR3aa: CASSLNRSNQPQHF
abundance: -
v_gene: TRBV27
d_gene: -
j_gene: TRBJ1-5

CDR3aa: CASSLKRNTEAFF
abundance: -
v_gene: TRBV5-6
d_gene: -
j_gene: TRBJ1-1

CDR3aa: CASSHQSEAFF
abundance: -
v_gene: TRBV3-1/TRBV3-2
d_gene: -
j_gene: TRBJ1-1

CDR3aa: CASSLGMSGYTF
abundance: -
v_gene: TRBV5-4
d_gene: -
j_gene: TRBJ1-2

CDR3aa: CASTTGTSNQPQHF
abundance: -
v_gene: TRBV28
d_gene: -
j_gene: TRBJ1-5

CDR3aa: CASSQDQPGGYGEAFF
abundance: -
v_gene: TRBV3-1/TRBV3-2
d_gene: TRBD1
j_gene: TRBJ1-1

CDR3aa: CASSQEANTEAFF
abundance: once
v_gene: TRBV5-4
d_gene: -
j_gene: TRBJ1-1

CDR3aa: CATSDPLDITGELFF
abundance: -
v_gene: TRBV24-1
d_gene: -
j_gene: TRBJ2-2

CDR3aa: CAWSVDREWNSPLHF
abundance: -
v_gene: TRBV30
d_gene: -
j_gene: TRBJ1-6

CDR3aa: CAWSRYRVGGYTF
abundance: few
v_gene: TRBV30
d_gene: -
j_gene: TRBJ1-2

CDR3aa: CAWSVVAGGDGYTF
abundance: -
v_gene: TRBV30
d_gene: -
j_gene: TRBJ1-2

CDR3aa: CASREAYNSPLHF
abundance: -
v_gene: TRBV28
d_gene: -
j_gene: TRBJ1-6

CDR3aa: CASSYGTGPYGYTF
abundance: -
v_gene: TRBV28
d_gene: TRBD1
j_gene: TRBJ1-2

CDR3aa: CASSQEVWTGEGNTEAFF
abundance: -
v_gene: TRBV3-1/TRBV3-2
d_gene: TRBD1
j_gene: TRBJ1-1

CDR3aa: CASSYSQGTSYEQYF
abundance: -
v_gene: TRBV6-5
d_gene: -
j_gene: TRBJ2-7

CDR3aa: CASGPSGGSVIYGYTF
abundance: -
v_gene: TRBV3-1/TRBV3-2
d_gene: TRBD1
j_gene: TRBJ1-2

CDR3aa: CASSPNGGMNTEAFF
abundance: -
v_gene: TRBV18
d_gene: -
j_gene: TRBJ1-1

CDR3aa: CSVSPGSGNTIYF
abundance: -
v_gene: TRBV29-1
d_gene: -
j_gene: TRBJ1-3

CDR3aa: CASSQAAGVNQPQHF
abundance: -
v_gene: TRBV3-1/TRBV3-2
d_gene: -
j_gene: TRBJ1-5

CDR3aa: CASSHTPGQGNSPLHF
abundance: -
v_gene: TRBV5-6
d_gene: TRBD1
j_gene: TRBJ1-6

CDR3aa: CASSLGPNEKLFF
abundance: -
v_gene: TRBV7-2
d_gene: -
j_gene: TRBJ1-4

CDR3aa: CASSPPGQGAGNTIYF
abundance: few
v_gene: TRBV18
d_gene: TRBD1
j_gene: TRBJ1-3

CDR3aa: CASSLASSYNSPLHF
abundance: few
v_gene: TRBV6-2/TRBV6-3
d_gene: -
j_gene: TRBJ1-6